Below are 14 T cell receptor beta chains sequenced from a single sample in a study. One entry per CDR3 protein, called by TCRdb with MiXCR from the RT-PCR reads. The table includes 650,000 to 800,000 distinct CDR3 sequences, about 14% detected once. Sequencing input: memory CD4+ T cells from blood. These TCRs come from a female donor in good health, serving as a healthy control.

Many counts were recorded for this clonotype. V and J are TRBV6-6 and TRBJ2-4; D tentatively fits TRBD1 or TRBD2 (5 bases each). V shed 3 bases and J shed 0 bases, with 15 bases lying between them. Germline V gene sequence: CDR1 MNHNY, CDR2 SVGAGI (reference sequence). The CDR3 is made up of 17 amino acids. The CDR3 is CASSYGLGGLAKNIQYF. The CDR3 bases are TGTGCCAGCAGTTATGGTCTTGGGGGTCTAGCCAAAAACATTCAGTACTTC.

In this sample, this clonotype turned up many times. This rearrangement joins TRBV27 to TRBJ1-1; the D gene is possibly TRBD1 (5 bases). CDR1 is MNHEY, CDR2 SMNVEV, per germline (reference sequence). This CDR3 contains 18 residues. Trimming pared 4 bases from V and 2 bases from J, leaving 23 bases between. The CDR3 spells CASSYLNQMGRPNTEAFF. The CDR3 coding sequence is TGTGCCAGCAGTTACCTAAATCAGATGGGGCGCCCAAACACTGAAGCTTTCTTT.

A few counts support this clonotype. This rearrangement joins TRBV20-1 to TRBJ2-7; D possibly corresponds to TRBD2 (6 bases). In germline, CDR1 is DFQATT, CDR2 SNEGSKA (reference sequence). This CDR3 spans 14 amino acids. Deletions cut 3 bases from V and 5 bases from J, with 17 bases between. CDR3 protein: CSARVRGTSHEQYF. The CDR3 DNA is TGCAGTGCTAGGGTCCGGGGGACGTCCCACGAGCAGTACTTC.

This clonotype turned up a few times. The CDR3 DNA reads TGTGCCAGCTCACCACCGACAGGGGGCTTTAACATTCAGTACTTC. This gives the protein CASSPPTGGFNIQYF. The genes are TRBV18 and TRBJ2-4; 10 nucleotides align to TRBD1. V was pared by 0 bases and J by 7 bases, with 3 bases of the junction left unmatched. From germline, CDR1 is KGHSH and CDR2 LQKENI. This CDR3 spans 15 amino acids.

The chain carries TRBV4-2 and TRBJ2-2; 10 nucleotides match TRBD2. Germline assignment: CDR1 LGHNA and CDR2 YNFKEQ. This CDR3 region has 20 residues. With 0 bases clipped from V and 7 bases from J, the junction kept 17 bases outside the gene matches. For the CDR3, the DNA is TGTGCCAGCAGCCAAGATAACGCGCTAGCGGGAGCGAAGAGACTCGGGGAGCTGTTTTTT. Protein: CASSQDNALAGAKRLGELFF.

A remark on this clonotype: Since a much larger clone is just one base distant, this may be a read error. This chain joins TRBV7-2 and TRBJ2-7, with D tentatively TRBD2 (6 bases). This CDR3 comprises 14 residues. Trimming stripped 1 base from V and 4 bases from J, with 11 bases between. Germline-derived CDR1 and CDR2 are SGHTA and FQGNSA. The CDR3 DNA reads TGTGCCAGCAGCTTAGTCCGACTAGAGTACGAGCAGTACTTC. This translates into CASSLVRLEYEQYF.

This clonotype appeared many times. The V call is TRBV5-1, the J call TRBJ1-1, with TRBD1 as a possible D gene (5 bases). The CDR3 loop spans 13 amino acids. Trimming pared 0 bases from V and 7 bases from J, leaving 10 bases between. CDR1 and CDR2 from the germline V gene are SGHRS and YFSETQ. The CDR3 sequence is CASSLVQGGEAFF. The CDR3 DNA is TGCGCCAGCAGCTTGGTCCAGGGCGGTGAAGCTTTCTTT.

This clonotype was seen more than once but under ten times. This rearrangement joins TRBV6-6 to TRBJ1-5, with D possibly matching TRBD1 (6 bases). In germline, CDR1 is MNHNY, CDR2 SVGAGI (reference sequence). The CDR3 is 14 residues long. The V end lost 5 bases, the J end lost 4 bases, and 12 bases lay between the germline ends. CDR3 nucleotide sequence: TGTGCCAGCAGTCACAGGGAAGGGAATCAGCCCCAGCATTTT. Translation gives CASSHREGNQPQHF.

The V call is TRBV12-3 or TRBV12-4, the J call TRBJ2-5, with 16 bases identical to TRBD2. The trim removed 5 bases at V and 1 base at J, leaving 7 bases unmatched. There are 18 residues in the CDR3. The CDR3 bases are TGTGCCAGCAGTGGGACTAGCGGGAGGGAGATTCTCCAAGAGACCCAGTACTTC. Its translation is CASSGTSGREILQETQYF.

The J gene is TRBJ2-7, the V gene TRBV6-2 or TRBV6-3, with D perhaps being TRBD1 or TRBD2 (6 bases each). V lost 4 bases and J 3 bases, leaving 13 bases between the germline ends. The CDR3 length is 14 residues. Germline CDR1 reads MNHEY; CDR2 reads SVGEGT. The CDR3 bases are TGTGCCAGCAGTTCCCGGGGGCAGATCTACGAGCAGTACTTC. It translates to CASSSRGQIYEQYF.

The table lists this clonotype with many counts. The V and J genes are TRBV7-2 and TRBJ2-7, with a weak D call TRBD2 (5 bases). V lost 1 base to trimming and J lost 2 bases, with 9 bases between them. Per germline, CDR1 SGHTA and CDR2 FQGNSA. The CDR3 is 14 residues long. This CDR3 reads CASSLGRQTYEQYF. The CDR3 nucleotides are TGTGCCAGCAGCTTAGGGAGGCAGACCTACGAGCAGTACTTC.

This clonotype showed up many times. The CDR3 coding sequence is TGTGCCAGCAGCTTAATGGCCGGCGTGAACACTGAAGCTTTCTTT. Its translation is CASSLMAGVNTEAFF. This rearrangement joins TRBV7-3 to TRBJ1-1; D remains ambiguous. Germline-derived CDR1 and CDR2 are SGHTA and FQGTGA. V was pared by 1 base and J by 0 bases, with 9 bases between. The CDR3 covers 15 residues.

In nucleotides, the CDR3 is TGTGCCATCCGCACGGGACAGGGATTTAGCACAGATACGCAGTATTTT. Its translation: CAIRTGQGFSTDTQYF. The chain joins TRBV10-3 to TRBJ2-3; the match to TRBD1 covers 9 bases. The CDR3 is 16 amino acids. Germline trimming cut 8 bases from V and 0 bases from J; bases unmatched to any gene: 9. The V gene's germline CDR1 is ENHRY and CDR2 SYGVKD.

CDR3 residues: CASSRGTSGPTDTQYF. The CDR3 DNA reads TGTGCCAGCAGCCGAGGGACTAGCGGACCCACAGATACGCAGTATTTT. J is TRBJ2-3 and V is TRBV7-3; 11 bases are shared with TRBD2. The ends lost 5 bases at V and 2 bases at J; junction bases unmatched: 6. The length of the CDR3 is 16 residues. Germline V CDR1 and CDR2: SGHTA, FQGTGA.